A single sample is the source of the 24 T cell receptor beta chains below, sequenced in a study of blood T cell repertoires in COVID-19. Using immunoSEQ multiplex PCR, the repertoire was profiled, and TCRdb retains in-frame clones only, with some absent. The data contain about 150,000 clones, over 75% of them singletons. Material: peripheral blood. These receptors all stem from a man between 60 and 70 years old with COVID-19, enrolled during active disease.

The chain is built from TRBV19 and TRBJ1-4; 8 bases agree with TRBD1. Germline V gene data show CDR1 as LNHDA and CDR2 as SQIVND (reference sequence). With V trimmed by 6 bases and J by 6 bases, 12 bases remained unmatched. The CDR3 extends over 16 amino acids. CDR3 DNA sequence: TGTGCCAGTAGAAGGGCAGGGGGCACACTCGATGAAAAACTGTTTTTT. Translating it yields CASRRAGGTLDEKLFF.

This chain connects TRBV18 to TRBJ1-2; D is perhaps TRBD1 (6 bases). The CDR3 runs to 14 residues. Germline V gene sequence: CDR1 KGHSH, CDR2 LQKENI. Deletions cut 3 bases from V and 5 bases from J, with 13 bases between. CDR3 coding DNA: TGTGCCAGCTCACCTTTACAGGGCGAATATGGCTACACCTTC. Translation: CASSPLQGEYGYTF.

The rearrangement uses TRBV5-8 and TRBJ2-7; D unresolved. The CDR3 consists of 15 residues. The germline CDR1 and CDR2 sequences are SGHTS and YDEGEE. Trimming removed 1 base from V and 3 bases from J, with 14 bases in between. CDR3 bases: TGTGCCAGCAGCTTGTATAACATCCCTTTCTACGAGCAGTACTTC. Translating gives CASSLYNIPFYEQYF. The whole variable domain, remainder taken from reference TRBV5-8 and TRBJ2-7, is EAGVTQSPTHLIKTRGQQATLRCSPISGHTSVYWYQQALGLGLQFLLWYDEGEERNRGNFPPRFSGRQFPNYSSELNVNALELEDSALYLCASSLYNIPFYEQYFGPGTRLTVT.

The chain employs TRBV7-6 and TRBJ1-2; D gene unclear. The V and J ends lost 6 bases and 4 bases respectively, with 21 bases between them. The V gene's germline CDR1 is SGHVS and CDR2 FNYEAQ. CDR3 length equals 16 residues. The CDR3 sequence is CASSLARSGTAYGYTF. The CDR3 coding sequence is TGTGCCAGCAGTCTCGCCAGGTCCGGAACCGCCTATGGCTACACCTTC.

The V and J genes are TRBV6-1 and TRBJ2-7, with D perhaps matching TRBD2 (6 bases). Germline-derived CDR1 and CDR2 are MNHNS and SASEGT. V lost 3 bases, J lost 0 bases, and 12 bases lay in between. The CDR3 is made up of 15 amino acids. Written as DNA, the CDR3 is TGTGCCAGCAGTGATGTTGGGGGGAGCTCCTACGAGCAGTACTTC. Amino acid sequence: CASSDVGGSSYEQYF.

The rearrangement joins TRBV5-4 to TRBJ2-5; TRBD1 aligns across 9 bases. Trimming at V came to 0 bases and at J to 7 bases, leaving 4 bases not matched to a gene. This CDR3 has 14 amino acids. Germline lookup yields CDR1 SGHNT and CDR2 YYREEE (reference sequence). The chain's CDR3 is CASSLGTGEGTQYF. Here the CDR3 DNA reads TGTGCCAGCAGCTTGGGGACAGGGGAAGGGACCCAGTACTTC.

The rearrangement uses TRBV28 and TRBJ2-7; 10 bases agree with TRBD1. Germline values: CDR1 MDHEN, CDR2 SYDVKM. The J segment lost 3 bases and the V segment lost 6 bases, leaving 11 bases of the junction unmatched. CDR3 length: 16 residues. The CDR3 loop is CASRDSPGQGNYEQYF. For the CDR3, the DNA is TGTGCCAGCAGGGACTCTCCGGGACAGGGGAACTACGAGCAGTACTTC.

The rearrangement uses TRBV25-1 and TRBJ2-1, with 13 bases aligning to TRBD2. V was pared by 3 bases and J by 4 bases, with 3 bases of the junction left unmatched. The CDR3 totals 16 residues. Germline V CDR1 and CDR2: MGHDK, SYGVNS. The CDR3 reads CASSDTSGRGYNEQFF. In nucleotides, the CDR3 is TGTGCCAGCAGTGATACTAGCGGGAGGGGATACAATGAGCAGTTCTTC.

This rearrangement joins TRBV2 to TRBJ1-5, with D unresolved. V lost 3 bases, J lost 7 bases, and 13 bases lay in between. The CDR3 has 14 amino acids. Per germline, CDR1 SNHLY and CDR2 FYNNEI. As DNA, the CDR3 is TGTGCCAGCAGTGACCAGGTATTGGGCCAGCCCCAGCATTTT. Amino acid sequence: CASSDQVLGQPQHF. Full variable domain (outside the CDR3, taken from reference TRBV2 and TRBJ1-5): EPEVTQTPSHQVTQMGQEVILRCVPISNHLYFYWYRQILGQKVEFLVSFYNNEISEKSEIFDDQFSVERPDGSNFTLKIRSTKLEDSAMYFCASSDQVLGQPQHFGDGTRLSIL.

The V gene is TRBV15, the J gene TRBJ1-6; 7 bases are a match to TRBD1. Germline CDR1 LNHNV, CDR2 YYDKDF (reference sequence). J gave up 7 bases and V 1 base, and 16 bases lay outside the gene matches. CDR3 size: 19 residues. This CDR3 is CATSRVDVWDSLSNSPLHF. Written as DNA, the CDR3 is TGTGCCACCAGCAGAGTCGACGTGTGGGACAGCCTGAGCAATTCACCCCTCCACTTT. Filled out from reference TRBV15 and TRBJ1-6, the complete variable domain reads DAMVIQNPRYQVTQFGKPVTLSCSQTLNHNVMYWYQQKSSQAPKLLFHYYDKDFNNEADTPDNFQSRRPNTSFCFLDIRSPGLGDTAMYLCATSRVDVWDSLSNSPLHFGNGTRLTVT.

The V and J genes are TRBV7-2 and TRBJ1-3; the match to TRBD1 covers 7 bases. CDR1 and CDR2 from the germline V gene are SGHTA and FQGNSA. The CDR3 contains 16 residues. The ends lost 2 bases at V and 4 bases at J; junction bases unmatched: 8. The CDR3 sequence is CASSLRPTGVGNTIYF. CDR3 coding DNA: TGTGCCAGCAGCTTACGGCCCACAGGGGTAGGAAACACCATATATTTT. The full variable domain, its missing parts supplied by reference TRBV7-2 and TRBJ1-3, is GAGVSQSPSNKVTEKGKDVELRCDPISGHTALYWYRQSLGQGLEFLIYFQGNSAPDKSGLPSDRFSAERTGGSVSTLTIQRTQQEDSAVYLCASSLRPTGVGNTIYFGEGSWLTVV.

This clone appeared a single time. The chain couples TRBV7-2 to TRBJ2-1; 13 bases are shared with TRBD2. The CDR3 spans 16 residues. Per germline, CDR1 SGHTA and CDR2 FQGNSA. Trimming took 5 bases from V and 9 from J; bases not matched to a gene: 10. Written as DNA, the CDR3 is TGTGCCAGCAGCCCGCGGACTAGCGGGGGTTCTGGTGAGCAGTTCTTC. This gives the protein CASSPRTSGGSGEQFF.

The genes are TRBV19 and TRBJ1-3; D may be TRBD1 (5 bases). With 5 bases removed from V and 0 bases from J, the gap between germline ends came to 14 bases. The V gene's germline CDR1 is LNHDA and CDR2 SQIVND (reference sequence). The CDR3 has 16 residues. CDR3 in DNA: TGTGCCAGTAGTGCAGGACACCTCAGCTCTGGAAACACCATATATTTT. The encoded protein is CASSAGHLSSGNTIYF.

This clone has a handful of counts. V is TRBV6-2 or TRBV6-3 and J is TRBJ2-3; D possibly corresponds to TRBD1 (6 bases). This CDR3 has 18 amino acids. Germline V gene data show CDR1 as MNHEY and CDR2 as SVGEGT. Trimming cost V 6 bases and J 0 bases, with 22 bases left between them. This CDR3 is CASSDLQGSRTSTDTQYF. The CDR3 bases are TGTGCCAGCAGCGATTTACAGGGCAGCCGTACTAGCACAGATACGCAGTATTTT.

CDR3 nucleotides: TGTGCCAGCCTGGGACAGGTCTACTACAATGAGCAGTTCTTC. Amino acid sequence: CASLGQVYYNEQFF. This sequence joins TRBV28 and TRBJ2-1, with TRBD1 identical over 8 bases. The CDR3 sequence is 14 residues long. Germline lookup yields CDR1 MDHEN and CDR2 SYDVKM. The junction had 6 bases not matched to a gene; V was cut back by 8 bases and J by 3 bases.

The rearrangement uses TRBV29-1 and TRBJ2-1; TRBD1 might be the D (6 bases). CDR1 SQVTM and CDR2 ANQGSEA come from the germline V gene. The CDR3 spans 14 residues. V was clipped by 5 bases and J by 7 bases, with 18 bases between them. The CDR3 coding sequence is TGCAGCGTTAAGGGCCCAGGGGTGAAGAATGAGCAGTTCTTC. It yields the protein CSVKGPGVKNEQFF.

The J gene is TRBJ2-3, the V gene TRBV19; D not certain. Germline CDR1 is LNHDA and CDR2 is SQIVND (reference sequence). The CDR3 loop spans 12 amino acids. V lost 6 bases, J lost 4 bases, and 8 bases lay in between. CDR3 amino acids: CASRQSSDTQYF. The CDR3 region has the DNA TGTGCCAGTAGGCAGTCGTCAGATACGCAGTATTTT.

The V call is TRBV3-1 (or the pseudogene TRBV3-2), the J call TRBJ1-2; possibly TRBD1 for D (6 bases). Trimming took off 5 bases at V and 3 bases at J, with 16 bases between the two ends. The length of the CDR3 is 15 residues. CDR1 LGHDT and CDR2 YNNKEL come from the germline V gene (reference sequence). CDR3 bases: TGTGCCAGCAGCGGGGGGGGCCTTCGGCACTATGGCTACACCTTC. Translated: CASSGGGLRHYGYTF.

The rearrangement uses TRBV27 and TRBJ1-2, with D possibly matching TRBD1 (6 bases). V lost 0 bases and J lost 5, with 13 bases in between. Germline-derived CDR1 and CDR2 are MNHEY and SMNVEV (reference sequence). This CDR3 has 15 amino acids. CDR3 DNA sequence: TGTGCCAGCAGTTTATCTCGGGGGGGCCCATATGGCTACACCTTC. Protein: CASSLSRGGPYGYTF.

This clone was found once. V usage is TRBV19 and J usage is TRBJ2-2; 8 bases match TRBD1. This CDR3 region has 15 residues. Germline V gene lookup returns CDR1 LNHDA and CDR2 SQIVND (reference sequence). Trimming removed 6 bases from V and 7 bases from J; junction bases left unmatched: 10. CDR3 residues: CASSNPRGRDGELFF. The CDR3 nucleotides read TGTGCCAGTAGCAATCCCAGGGGGCGTGACGGGGAGCTGTTTTTT.

The chain couples TRBV19 to TRBJ2-1; 9 bases fit TRBD2. Unmatched junction bases numbered 5, after V lost 4 bases and J lost 10 bases. There are 13 residues in the CDR3. The germline gives CDR1 LNHDA, CDR2 SQIVND (reference sequence). The CDR3 nucleotides read TGTGCCAGTAGTAGCGGGGGGGTCGGCGAGCAGTTCTTC. Translated: CASSSGGVGEQFF.

CDR3 residues: CASSDGRTGVDQPQHF. The DNA of the CDR3 is TGTGCCAGCAGTGATGGGAGGACAGGGGTCGATCAGCCCCAGCATTTT. The chain carries TRBV2 and TRBJ1-5, with 9 bases matching TRBD1. This CDR3 comprises 16 residues. CDR1 and CDR2 from the germline V gene are SNHLY and FYNNEI. J was trimmed by 5 bases and V by 3 bases; bases with no gene match: 8.

The V and J genes are TRBV11-3 and TRBJ2-3; 10 nucleotides match TRBD2. Germline loops: CDR1 SGHNT, CDR2 YENEEA. J lost 4 bases, V lost 2 bases, and 12 bases had no gene match. CDR3 length equals 18 residues. The CDR3 bases are TGTGCCAGCAGCTTAAGGGTCCTAGCGGGAGTTAGGGCAGATACGCAGTATTTT. This sequence encodes CASSLRVLAGVRADTQYF.

The sample holds one count of this clone. V gene TRBV25-1 combines with J gene TRBJ2-7; TRBD1 agrees at 12 bases. Germline trimming cut 5 bases from V and 6 bases from J; bases unmatched to any gene: 5. The CDR3 loop spans 14 amino acids. The germline V gene encodes CDR1 MGHDK and CDR2 SYGVNS. The CDR3 DNA reads as TGTGCCAGCAGTTTTGGGACAGGGGGCGGCGAGCAGTACTTC. Encoded protein: CASSFGTGGGEQYF.